The 2 T cell receptor beta chains given below trace back to one sample, sequenced in a study of PD-L1 blockade in urothelial cancer. Generated by immunoSEQ multiplex PCR, the TCRdb table keeps only in-frame clones and is missing some. In the table there are roughly 36,000 clones, roughly 90% of which are singletons. The specimen comprised PBMCs, sampled around atezolizumab (anti-PD-L1) treatment. Receptor source: a man in his 60s with urothelial cancer.

The gene calls are TRBV5-1 and TRBJ2-5; 7 bases line up with TRBD1. The germline V gene has CDR1 SGHRS and CDR2 YFSETQ. The V gene end was trimmed by 4 bases and the J gene end by 5 bases; junction bases not matched to a gene: 8. The CDR3 covers 14 residues. CDR3: CASSTGERMETQYF. The CDR3 DNA follows: TGCGCCAGCAGCACAGGGGAAAGAATGGAGACCCAGTACTTC.

The chain has TRBV19 and TRBJ2-3, with D perhaps matching TRBD2 (5 bases). V dropped 5 bases and J dropped 4 bases, with 22 bases sitting between them. This CDR3 has 17 amino acids. The germline CDR1 and CDR2 sequences are LNHDA and SQIVND (reference sequence). The DNA for the CDR3 is TGTGCCAGTAGTCCGCCGGGGATGGTATCACGTCCAGATACGCAGTATTTT. It specifies CASSPPGMVSRPDTQYF.